The TCR beta chain described here comes from a study of control samples from healthy donors and cancer patients. Generated by immunoSEQ multiplex PCR, the TCRdb table keeps only in-frame clones and is missing some. Of 29,000 or so clones listed, roughly nine tenths are singletons. With 6 bases clipped from V and 6 bases from J, the junction kept 14 bases outside the gene matches. CDR3 length: 17 residues. Looked up from germline, CDR1 is MNHEY and CDR2 is SMNVEV (reference sequence). This clone was seen a single time. The clonotype was recovered from a female donor with melanoma. This chain joins TRBV27 and TRBJ1-6; 7 bases match TRBD1. The sequenced sample was formalin-fixed, paraffin-embedded tissue. CDR3 region: CASSLTPEQGGNSPLHF. The CDR3 nucleotides are TGTGCCAGCAGCCTTACCCCGGAGCAGGGGGGTAATTCACCCCTCCACTTT.